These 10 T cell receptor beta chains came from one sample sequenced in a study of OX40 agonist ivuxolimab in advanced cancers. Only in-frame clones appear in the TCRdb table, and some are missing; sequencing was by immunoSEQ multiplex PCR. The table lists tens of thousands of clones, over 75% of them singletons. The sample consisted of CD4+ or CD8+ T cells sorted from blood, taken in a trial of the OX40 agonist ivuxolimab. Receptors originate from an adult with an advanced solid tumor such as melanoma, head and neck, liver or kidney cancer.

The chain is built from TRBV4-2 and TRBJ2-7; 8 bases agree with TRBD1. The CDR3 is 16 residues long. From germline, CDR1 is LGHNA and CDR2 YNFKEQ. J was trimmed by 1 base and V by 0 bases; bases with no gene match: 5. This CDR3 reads CASSQEGTGLSYEQYF. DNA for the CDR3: TGTGCCAGCAGCCAAGAAGGGACAGGACTTTCCTACGAGCAGTACTTC.

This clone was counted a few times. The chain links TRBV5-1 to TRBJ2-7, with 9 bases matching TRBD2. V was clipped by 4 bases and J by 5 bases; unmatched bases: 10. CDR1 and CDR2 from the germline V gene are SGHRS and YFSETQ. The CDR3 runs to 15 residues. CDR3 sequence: CASSDAAGGMNEQYF. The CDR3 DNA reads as TGCGCCAGCAGCGATGCCGCGGGGGGGATGAACGAGCAGTACTTC.

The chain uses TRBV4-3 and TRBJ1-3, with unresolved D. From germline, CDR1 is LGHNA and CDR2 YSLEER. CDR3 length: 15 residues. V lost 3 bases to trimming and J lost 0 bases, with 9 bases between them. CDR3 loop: CASSQGSSSGNTIYF. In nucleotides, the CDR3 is TGCGCCAGCAGCCAGGGGTCAAGCTCTGGAAACACCATATATTTT.

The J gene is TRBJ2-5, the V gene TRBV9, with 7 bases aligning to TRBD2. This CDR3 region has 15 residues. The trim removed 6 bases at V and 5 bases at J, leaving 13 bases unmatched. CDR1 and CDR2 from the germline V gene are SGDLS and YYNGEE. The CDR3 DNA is TGTGCCAGCACGCTAGGAGTGGCTAGCGGCGAGACCCAGTACTTC. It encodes CASTLGVASGETQYF.

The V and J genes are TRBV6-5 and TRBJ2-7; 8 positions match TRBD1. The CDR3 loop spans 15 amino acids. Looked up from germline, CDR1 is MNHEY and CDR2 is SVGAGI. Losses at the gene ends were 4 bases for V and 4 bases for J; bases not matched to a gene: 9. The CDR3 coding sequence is TGTGCCAGCAGTTCCCCCGGACAGGGTGGTTACGAGCAGTACTTC. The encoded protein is CASSSPGQGGYEQYF.

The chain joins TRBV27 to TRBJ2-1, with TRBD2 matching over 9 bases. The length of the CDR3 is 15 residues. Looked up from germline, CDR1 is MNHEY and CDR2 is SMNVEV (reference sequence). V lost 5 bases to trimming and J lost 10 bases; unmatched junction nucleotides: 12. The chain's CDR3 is CASSPRGTSLGEQFF. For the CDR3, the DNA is TGTGCCAGCAGTCCACGAGGGACTAGCCTCGGCGAGCAGTTCTTC.

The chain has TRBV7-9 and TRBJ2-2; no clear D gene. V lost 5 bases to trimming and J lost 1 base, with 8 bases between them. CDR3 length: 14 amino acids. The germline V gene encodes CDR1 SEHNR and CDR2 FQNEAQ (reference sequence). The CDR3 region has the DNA TGTGCCAGCAGCCCCCCTATGAACACCGGGGAGCTGTTTTTT. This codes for CASSPPMNTGELFF.

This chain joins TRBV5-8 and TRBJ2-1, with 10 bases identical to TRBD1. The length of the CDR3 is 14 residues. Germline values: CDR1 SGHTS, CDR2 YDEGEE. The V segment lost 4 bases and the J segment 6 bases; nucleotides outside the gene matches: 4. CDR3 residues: CASSPGQGLNEQFF. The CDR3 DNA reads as TGTGCCAGCAGCCCGGGACAGGGGCTCAATGAGCAGTTCTTC.

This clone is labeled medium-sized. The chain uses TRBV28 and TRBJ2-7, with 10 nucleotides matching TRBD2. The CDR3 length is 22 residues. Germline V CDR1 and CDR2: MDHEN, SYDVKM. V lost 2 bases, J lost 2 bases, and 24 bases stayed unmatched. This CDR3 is CASSLNPLTSGSHYGKTYEQYF. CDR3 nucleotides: TGTGCCAGCAGTTTAAACCCGCTGACTAGCGGGTCCCATTATGGCAAAACCTACGAGCAGTACTTC.

CDR3 region: CAWSGLGGGYGYTF. In nucleotides, the CDR3 is TGTGCCTGGAGTGGCCTAGGGGGCGGCTATGGCTACACCTTC. V is TRBV30 and J is TRBJ1-2; 7 bases line up with TRBD1. The germline V gene has CDR1 GTSNPN and CDR2 SVGIG (reference sequence). This CDR3 comprises 14 residues. The J segment lost 4 bases and the V segment lost 1 base, leaving 6 bases of the junction unmatched.